This T cell receptor beta chain was captured by sequencing in a study of PD-1 blockade in classical Hodgkin lymphoma. At the level of the study: Patients received nivolumab 3 mg/kg intravenously every 2 weeks.

Using immunoSEQ multiplex PCR, the repertoire was profiled, and TCRdb retains in-frame clones only, with some absent. This sample has 25,000 to 35,000 clones, with 80% to 90% found just once. The CDR3 is 12 amino acids. Germline V gene lookup returns CDR1 SQVTM and CDR2 ANQGSEA. The germline V and J ends were trimmed by 4 bases and 6 bases, with 12 bases remaining between them. Indicated time point: cycle 4 day 1 (C4D1), after more than five weeks of nivolumab. Each and every patient relapsed after autologous stem cell transplantation, and patients got differing brentuximab vedotin exposure. Thawed PBMCs yielded CD4+ T cells through magnetic negative selection.

The sample consisted of CD4+ T cells from blood, taken before the fourth cycle of nivolumab. The clonotype comes from a human donor with classical Hodgkin lymphoma. The V and J genes are TRBV29-1 and TRBJ1-1; D is possibly TRBD1 (6 bases). The chain's CDR3 is CSVAIGGAEAFF. The CDR3 DNA sequence: TGCAGCGTTGCGATTGGGGGCGCTGAAGCTTTCTTT.